This entry lists 4 T cell receptor beta chains sequenced from one sample in a study of T cells in Graves' hyperthyroidism and ophthalmopathy. The source material, RNA transcripts, was used to amplify TCR beta CDR3 regions. Using the HTBI primer set, a first-round RT-PCR was run on the TCR CDR3. TCRdb ran MiXCR on the multiplex PCR reads and lists one entry per CDR3 protein. The table has over 700,000 distinct CDR3 sequences, 38% seen once. The material sequenced was blood. The receptors were gathered from a man aged 18 to 35 with Graves' hyperthyroidism.

In the case of this clonotype: A much larger clone sits a single nucleotide away, making a read error possible. The chain joins TRBV29-1 to TRBJ2-7; possibly TRBD2 for D (5 bases). This CDR3 is 13 amino acids long. Germline assignment: CDR1 SQVTM and CDR2 ANQGSEA. The chain's CDR3 is CSVNGLGRNEQHF. In DNA form, the CDR3 reads TGCAGCGTTAATGGACTCGGGCGGAACGAGCAGCACTTC.

The V gene is TRBV5-5, the J gene TRBJ2-2; TRBD2 matches at 10 bases. The V segment lost 3 bases and the J segment 5 bases; nucleotides outside the gene matches: 4. CDR1 is SGHKS, CDR2 YYEKEE, per germline (reference sequence). The CDR3 extends over 15 amino acids. The CDR3 sequence: CASSSRTSGTGELFF. For the CDR3, the DNA is TGTGCCAGCAGCTCACGGACTAGCGGAACCGGGGAGCTGTTTTTT.

This clonotype was seen many times. The chain carries TRBV25-1 and TRBJ2-7; D may be TRBD1 or TRBD2 (5 bases each). Trimming removed 4 bases from V and 2 bases from J, with 12 bases in between. In germline, CDR1 is MGHDK, CDR2 SYGVNS. CDR3 length: 14 amino acids. The CDR3 coding sequence is TGTGCCAGCAGTGCGGGGACGGCAACCTACGAGCAGTACTTC. It encodes CASSAGTATYEQYF.

This clonotype was seen repeatedly, ten times or more. The rearrangement links TRBV7-3 to TRBJ2-2, with a weak D call TRBD1 (6 bases). Germline CDR1 is SGHTA and CDR2 is FQGTGA. Deletions cut 5 bases from V and 6 bases from J, with 13 bases between. The CDR3 sequence is 14 residues long. Written as DNA, the CDR3 is TGTGCCAGCAGCCGAGGACAGTTGCCCGGGGAGCTGTTTTTT. Encoded protein: CASSRGQLPGELFF.